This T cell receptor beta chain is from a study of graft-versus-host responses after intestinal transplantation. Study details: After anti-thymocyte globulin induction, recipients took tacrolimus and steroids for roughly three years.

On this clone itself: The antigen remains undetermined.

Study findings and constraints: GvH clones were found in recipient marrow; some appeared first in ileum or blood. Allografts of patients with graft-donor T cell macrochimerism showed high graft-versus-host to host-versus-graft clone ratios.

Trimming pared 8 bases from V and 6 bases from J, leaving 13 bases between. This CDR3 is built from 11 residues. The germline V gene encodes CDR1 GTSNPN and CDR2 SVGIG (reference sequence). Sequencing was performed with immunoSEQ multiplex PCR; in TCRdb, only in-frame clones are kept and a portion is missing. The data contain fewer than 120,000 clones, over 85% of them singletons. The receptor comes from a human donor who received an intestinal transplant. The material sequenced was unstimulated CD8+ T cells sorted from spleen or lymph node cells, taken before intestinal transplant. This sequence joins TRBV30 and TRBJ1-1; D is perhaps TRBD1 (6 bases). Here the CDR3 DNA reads TGTGCCGGGGCACAGGGTCCTGAAGCTTTCTTT. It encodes CAGAQGPEAFF.